These 11 T cell receptor beta chains came from one sample sequenced in a study of blood T cell repertoires in COVID-19. The assay was immunoSEQ multiplex PCR, and TCRdb's table has in-frame clones only and misses some. The data show about 100,000 clones, roughly nine tenths seen once. Sequencing was done on a sample of peripheral blood. The receptors stem from a man over 45 with active COVID-19.

CDR3 in DNA: TGTGCCAGCAGTACCCAGCGGGAGGCTTACAATGAGCAGTTCTTC. It specifies CASSTQREAYNEQFF. The chain uses TRBV25-1 and TRBJ2-1, with 9 nucleotides matching TRBD2. The CDR3 runs 15 residues. With 5 bases clipped from V and 4 bases from J, the junction kept 6 bases outside the gene matches. Per the germline V gene, CDR1 is MGHDK and CDR2 is SYGVNS. The full variable domain, completed using reference TRBV25-1 and TRBJ2-1, is EADIYQTPRYLVIGTGKKITLECSQTMGHDKMYWYQQDPGMELHLIHYSYGVNSTEKGDLSSESTVSRIRTEHFPLTLESARPSHTSQYLCASSTQREAYNEQFFGPGTRLTVL.

The chain is built from TRBV9 and TRBJ2-3; possible D gene TRBD1, 6 bases. Germline V gene sequence: CDR1 SGDLS, CDR2 YYNGEE. V lost 3 bases and J lost 6, with 14 bases in between. This CDR3 contains 14 residues. The CDR3 spells CASSAVTGPDTQYF. The CDR3 DNA is TGTGCCAGCAGCGCCGTTACAGGGCCGGATACGCAGTATTTT.

V is TRBV27 and J is TRBJ2-7; possible D gene TRBD1, 6 bases. V lost 7 bases and J lost 1, with 11 bases in between. This CDR3 is built from 13 residues. CDR1 is MNHEY, CDR2 SMNVEV, per germline (reference sequence). The CDR3 region is CASTGVKSYEQYV. The CDR3 bases are TGTGCCAGCACAGGGGTCAAATCCTACGAGCAGTACGTC.

The genes are TRBV19 and TRBJ1-5; tentative D call: TRBD1 (6 bases). Germline V CDR1 and CDR2: LNHDA, SQIVND (reference sequence). The CDR3 has 16 amino acids. V dropped 7 bases and J dropped 6 bases, with 22 bases sitting between them. CDR3 DNA sequence: TGTGCCAGTACCCAGCGGCCCCAGGGAGGGGGTCAGCCCCAGCATTTT. The encoded protein is CASTQRPQGGGQPQHF.

J is TRBJ1-1 and V is TRBV19; 9 positions match TRBD1. Germline lookup yields CDR1 LNHDA and CDR2 SQIVND (reference sequence). This CDR3 region has 15 residues. J gave up 4 bases and V 7 bases, and 10 bases lay outside the gene matches. The CDR3 DNA sequence: TGTGCCAGTATTAGGGGACAGGGAGGAGGCACTGAAGCTTTCTTT. This codes for CASIRGQGGGTEAFF.

The rearrangement uses TRBV7-9 and TRBJ2-5, with TRBD1 identical over 11 bases. The CDR3 sequence is 15 residues long. Per germline, CDR1 SEHNR and CDR2 FQNEAQ (reference sequence). V lost 5 bases, J lost 2 bases, and 4 bases stayed unmatched. CDR3 in amino acids: CASSAWDRGQETQYF. The DNA of the CDR3 is TGTGCCAGCAGCGCCTGGGACAGGGGGCAAGAGACCCAGTACTTC.

The chain uses TRBV27 and TRBJ2-7; 7 bases fit TRBD2. CDR3 length: 14 residues. CDR1 MNHEY and CDR2 SMNVEV come from the germline V gene (reference sequence). V shed 10 bases, J shed 1 base, and the junction held 10 bases outside the gene matches. The CDR3 DNA reads as TGTGCCACCCTGAGGGAGGGGCGATCCTACGAGCAGTACGTC. This gives the protein CATLREGRSYEQYV.

V usage is TRBV9 and J usage is TRBJ2-7; 10 bases fit TRBD2. The CDR3 contains 16 residues. J gave up 4 bases and V 0 bases, and 7 bases lay outside the gene matches. Germline V lookup: CDR1 SGDLS, CDR2 YYNGEE. The CDR3 spells CASSVDGSGGQYEQYF. For the CDR3, the DNA is TGTGCCAGCAGCGTAGACGGTAGCGGGGGGCAATACGAGCAGTACTTC.

The rearrangement joins TRBV5-1 to TRBJ2-7, with 11 bases fitting TRBD1. This CDR3 has 16 residues. Germline lookup yields CDR1 SGHRS and CDR2 YFSETQ. V shed 0 bases, J shed 2 bases, and the junction held 4 bases outside the gene matches. The CDR3 sequence is CASSLDPGQGAYEQYV. In DNA, the CDR3 is TGCGCCAGCAGCTTGGATCCGGGACAGGGGGCCTACGAGCAGTACGTC.

The chain joins TRBV27 to TRBJ2-7; perhaps TRBD1 as D (6 bases). Germline loops: CDR1 MNHEY, CDR2 SMNVEV (reference sequence). V gave up 0 bases and J gave up 3 bases, with 9 bases separating them. The CDR3 is 14 amino acids. CDR3 amino acids: CASSLSRTVYEQYF. The CDR3 nucleotides read TGTGCCAGCAGTTTATCCCGGACAGTCTACGAGCAGTACTTC.

This sequence joins TRBV7-7 and TRBJ2-2; 8 bases are a match to TRBD1. V trimming: 2 bases; J trimming: 4 bases; junction bases outside the gene matches: 6. The CDR3 has 16 residues. Germline V gives CDR1 SSHAT, CDR2 FNYEAQ (reference sequence). In DNA form, the CDR3 reads TGTGCCAGCAGCTTATCCGGGACAGGCGTCACCGGGGAGCTGTTTTTT. Its protein is CASSLSGTGVTGELFF.